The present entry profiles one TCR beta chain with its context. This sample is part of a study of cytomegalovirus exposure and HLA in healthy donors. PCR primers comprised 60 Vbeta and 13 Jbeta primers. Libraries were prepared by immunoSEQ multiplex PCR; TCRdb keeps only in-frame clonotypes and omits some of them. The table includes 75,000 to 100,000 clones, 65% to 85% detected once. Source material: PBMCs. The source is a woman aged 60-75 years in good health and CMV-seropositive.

In nucleotides, the CDR3 is TGTGCCAGTACCTATATGGGTGGGGGCTTCGGAAACACCATATATTTT. This sequence encodes CASTYMGGGFGNTIYF. The gene calls are TRBV19 and TRBJ1-3; possible D gene TRBD1, 6 bases. The CDR3 loop spans 16 amino acids. Trimming removed 7 bases at V and 4 bases at J, with 20 bases between. Germline V gives CDR1 LNHDA, CDR2 SQIVND (reference sequence).